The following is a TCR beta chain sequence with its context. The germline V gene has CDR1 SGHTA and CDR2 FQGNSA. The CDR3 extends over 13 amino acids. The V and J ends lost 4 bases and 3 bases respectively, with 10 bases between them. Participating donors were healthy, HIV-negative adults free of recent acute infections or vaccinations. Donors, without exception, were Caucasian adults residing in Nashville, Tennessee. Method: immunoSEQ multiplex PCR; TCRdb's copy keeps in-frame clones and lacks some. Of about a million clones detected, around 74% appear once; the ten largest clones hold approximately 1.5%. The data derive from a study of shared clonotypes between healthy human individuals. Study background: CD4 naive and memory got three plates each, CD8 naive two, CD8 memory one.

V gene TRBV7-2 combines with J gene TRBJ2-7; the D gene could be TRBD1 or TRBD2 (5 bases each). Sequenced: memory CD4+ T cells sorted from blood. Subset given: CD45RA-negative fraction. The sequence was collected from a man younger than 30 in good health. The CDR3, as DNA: TGTGCCAGCAGCTACGGGACCATCTACGAGCAGTACTTC. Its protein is CASSYGTIYEQYF.